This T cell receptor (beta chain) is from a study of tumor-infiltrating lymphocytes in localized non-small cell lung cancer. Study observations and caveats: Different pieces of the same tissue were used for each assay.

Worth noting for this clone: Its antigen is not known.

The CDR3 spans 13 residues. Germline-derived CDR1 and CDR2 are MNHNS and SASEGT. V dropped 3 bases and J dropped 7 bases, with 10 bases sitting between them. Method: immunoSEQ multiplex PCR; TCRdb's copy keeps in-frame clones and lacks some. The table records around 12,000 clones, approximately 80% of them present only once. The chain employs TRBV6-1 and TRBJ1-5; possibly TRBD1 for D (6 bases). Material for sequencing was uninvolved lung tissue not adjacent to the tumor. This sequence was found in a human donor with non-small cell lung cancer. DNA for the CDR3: TGTGCCAGCAGTGACCAGGGGTGGCAGCCCCAGCATTTT. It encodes CASSDQGWQPQHF.